This TCR beta chain was sequenced during a study of blood T cell repertoires in COVID-19. The assay was immunoSEQ multiplex PCR, and TCRdb's table has in-frame clones only and misses some. The profile covers around 620,000 clones, with about nine tenths appearing a single time and approximately 0.3% taken by the ten largest. Germline lookup yields CDR1 SGHRS and CDR2 YFSETQ. V lost 0 bases, J lost 6 bases, and 8 bases stayed unmatched. The CDR3 is 16 residues long. The chain has TRBV5-1 and TRBJ2-2; 7 bases map to TRBD1. The sequencing input was peripheral blood. This receptor was identified in a woman under 30 with acute or convalescent COVID-19. The CDR3 DNA reads as TGCGCCAGCAGCTTGGCAGGGGACAGTCGGTCCGGGGAGCTGTTTTTT. The encoded protein is CASSLAGDSRSGELFF.